The sequence of this T cell receptor (beta chain) was determined in a study of blood T cell repertoires in COVID-19. V shed 0 bases and J shed 6 bases, with 12 bases lying between them. The length of the CDR3 is 15 residues. Germline CDR1 and CDR2: SGHNT and YENEEA. Cohorts were determined from participant-reported clinical history. The authors' processing: Estimation of nucleated cell counts was performed using reference gene primer amplification. Generated by immunoSEQ multiplex PCR, the TCRdb table keeps only in-frame clones and is missing some. That table gives V, J and clone size, and the DNA gave D and trimming. The sample shows approximately 220,000 clones, 88% of them seen only once.

The rearrangement joins TRBV11-3 to TRBJ2-1; a weak D match, TRBD2 (7 bases). This clonotype originated in a woman in her thirties who had recovered from COVID-19. The sequencing input was PBMCs or T cells enriched from blood (not recorded which). In DNA, the CDR3 is TGTGCCAGCAGCTTAGAAGGGGGGGATGGCAATGAGCAGTTCTTC. Its translation: CASSLEGGDGNEQFF.